Presented here are 15 T cell receptor beta chains from one specimen sequenced in a study of CD8+CD57+ T cells in acquired aplastic anemia. TCR beta VDJ and CDR3 were profiled, and genomic DNA was the template. TCRdb re-called the reads with MiXCR, one entry per CDR3 protein. The sample records 180,000 or so distinct CDR3 sequences, around half being singletons. The sample taken for sequencing was sorted CD4+, CD8+, or CD8+CD57+ T cells (not recorded which) from PBMCs. The origin of the receptors is a human donor in good health.

The V call is TRBV7-9, the J call TRBJ1-2; 8 bases map to TRBD1. The J segment lost 4 bases and the V segment lost 10 bases, leaving 2 bases of the junction unmatched. Germline CDR1 reads SEHNR; CDR2 reads FQNEAQ (reference sequence). There are 11 residues in the CDR3. This CDR3 is CATGGGYGYTF. Here the CDR3 DNA reads TGTGCCACAGGGGGCGGCTATGGCTACACCTTC.

In regard to this clonotype: The conserved final phenylalanine or tryptophan is absent from the CDR3, which likely points to a read error. This sequence joins TRBV2 and TRBJ2-5; D unresolved. The length of the CDR3 is 11 residues. CDR1 and CDR2 (germline): SNHLY, FYNNEI. V was cut by 5 bases and J by 5 bases, with 6 bases left in between. CDR3 in DNA: TGTGCCAGCAGTTCACAGGAGACCCAGTACTCC. As protein: CASSSQETQYS.

This rearrangement joins TRBV4-2 to TRBJ2-2, with 7 positions matching TRBD2. Looked up from germline, CDR1 is LGHNA and CDR2 is YNFKEQ. CDR3 length equals 18 residues. Germline trimming cut 3 bases from V and 5 bases from J; bases unmatched to any gene: 15. CDR3 amino acids: CASSQVNRLAGATGELFF. CDR3 DNA sequence: TGTGCCAGCAGCCAGGTCAACAGGCTGGCGGGAGCGACCGGGGAGCTGTTTTTT.

The chain combines TRBV4-1 with TRBJ2-1; TRBD2 matches 8 bases. Trimming took 1 base from V and 10 from J; bases not matched to a gene: 12. Germline CDR1 and CDR2: MGHRA and YSYEKL. This CDR3 comprises 16 residues. Here the CDR3 reads CASSQVSPAGGREQFF. In DNA form, the CDR3 reads TGCGCCAGCAGCCAAGTCTCGCCTGCGGGGGGCCGCGAGCAGTTCTTC.

This clonotype appeared many times. The chain combines TRBV2 with TRBJ2-1; D ambiguous. V lost 8 bases and J lost 0, with 8 bases in between. Germline-derived CDR1 and CDR2 are SNHLY and FYNNEI. The CDR3 covers 13 residues. The CDR3 region is CASLASSYNEQFF. CDR3 DNA: TGTGCCAGCCTGGCGAGCTCCTACAATGAGCAGTTCTTC. The complete variable domain, with remaining parts taken from reference TRBV2 and TRBJ2-1, reads EPEVTQTPSHQVTQMGQEVILRCVPISNHLYFYWYRQILGQKVEFLVSFYNNEISEKSEIFDDQFSVERPDGSNFTLKIRSTKLEDSAMYFCASLASSYNEQFFGPGTRLTVL.

This clonotype was counted many times. This chain uses TRBV2 with TRBJ2-7; maybe TRBD2 (6 bases). V was pared by 4 bases and J by 4 bases, with 14 bases between. The CDR3 consists of 14 residues. Germline V CDR1 and CDR2: SNHLY, FYNNEI. The CDR3 sequence is CASSVSTAGYEQYF. The CDR3 nucleotides are TGTGCCAGCAGTGTCTCTACGGCGGGGTACGAGCAGTACTTC. Together with reference TRBV2 and TRBJ2-7, the CDR3 gives the full variable domain: EPEVTQTPSHQVTQMGQEVILRCVPISNHLYFYWYRQILGQKVEFLVSFYNNEISEKSEIFDDQFSVERPDGSNFTLKIRSTKLEDSAMYFCASSVSTAGYEQYFGPGTRLTVT.

The rearrangement uses TRBV7-9 and TRBJ1-2; no clear D. CDR1 SEHNR and CDR2 FQNEAQ come from the germline V gene (reference sequence). The CDR3 runs 13 residues. V lost 5 bases to trimming and J lost 0 bases, with 7 bases between them. CDR3 protein: CASSPWTNYGYTF. The CDR3 DNA reads as TGTGCCAGCAGCCCCTGGACTAACTATGGCTACACCTTC.

In its sample, this clonotype was seen many times. The V and J genes are TRBV20-1 and TRBJ1-4; D is possibly TRBD1 (5 bases). The length of the CDR3 is 14 residues. Germline V lookup: CDR1 DFQATT, CDR2 SNEGSKA (reference sequence). The ends were cut back, 1 base at V and 8 bases at J, with 14 bases in the middle. The CDR3 DNA reads TGCAGTGCTAGAGCCTATCAGGGTAGCGAAAAACTGTTTTTT. Protein product: CSARAYQGSEKLFF.

Points on this clonotype: Compared with germline, one end of the junction differs, possibly owing to a read error. The chain has TRBV2 and TRBJ2-3, with D maybe TRBD2 (6 bases). The germline gives CDR1 SNHLY, CDR2 FYNNEI. The CDR3 totals 15 residues. The CDR3 loop reads CTSKGEAGLADTQYF. The CDR3 DNA sequence: TGTACCAGCAAAGGGGAGGCGGGTTTGGCAGATACGCAGTATTTT.

The count of this clonotype is one. The chain recombines TRBV7-8 with TRBJ2-7; the D is unclear. Deletions cut 4 bases from V and 2 bases from J, with 6 bases between. The length of the CDR3 is 12 residues. Germline CDR1 and CDR2: SGHVS and FQNEAQ. CDR3 bases: TGTGCCAGCAGCTCAGCCACCTACGAGCAGTACTTC. Its protein is CASSSATYEQYF. Combining the CDR3 with reference TRBV7-8 and TRBJ2-7 gives the whole variable domain GAGVSQSPRYKVAKRGQDVALRCDPISGHVSLFWYQQALGQGPEFLTYFQNEAQLDKSGLPSDRFFAERPEGSVSTLKIQRTQQEDSAVYLCASSSATYEQYFGPGTRLTVT.

There are many counts of this clonotype. The V gene is TRBV20-1, the J gene TRBJ1-6; 8 positions match TRBD1. CDR3 length: 12 amino acids. CDR1 DFQATT and CDR2 SNEGSKA come from the germline V gene (reference sequence). Trimming at V came to 5 bases and at J to 8 bases, leaving 2 bases not matched to a gene. The CDR3 is CSAWGQDSPLHF. CDR3 nucleotides: TGCAGTGCTTGGGGACAGGATTCACCCCTCCACTTT.

The chain is built from TRBV2 and TRBJ1-5, with no clear D. CDR1 SNHLY and CDR2 FYNNEI come from the germline V gene. This CDR3 has 13 residues. Between the trimmed V and J ends, which lost 7 bases and 1 base, there was a span of 8 bases. CDR3 sequence (DNA): TGTGCCAGCAAGAGGGAGAGCAATCAGCCCCAGCATTTT. Translation gives CASKRESNQPQHF.

This chain links TRBV6-4 with TRBJ1-3; 8 bases line up with TRBD1. The ends lost 7 bases at V and 4 bases at J; junction bases unmatched: 12. This CDR3 is built from 16 residues. Germline CDR1 and CDR2: MRHNA and SNTAGT. The CDR3: CASTGTGGISGNTIYF. CDR3 bases: TGTGCCAGCACCGGGACAGGAGGGATCAGCGGAAACACCATATATTTT.

CDR3 nucleotides: TGTGCCAGCACCCCCGGGGCCTCCTACGAGCAGTACTTC. This translates into CASTPGASYEQYF. The genes are TRBV2 and TRBJ2-7; the D call may be TRBD1 or TRBD2 (5 bases each). The CDR3 sequence is 13 residues long. The ends were cut back, 7 bases at V and 0 bases at J, with 10 bases in the middle. CDR1 SNHLY and CDR2 FYNNEI come from the germline V gene.

Concerning this clonotype: Since the CDR3 does not end with the conserved phenylalanine or tryptophan, this likely comes from a read error. The limits of the CDR3 on the DNA are not certain, so only TCRdb's listed CDR3 is given. This chain joins TRBV7-9 and TRBJ2-2; the table's TRBD1 call for D was not verified on the DNA. CDR1 and CDR2 (germline): SEHNR, FQNEAQ (reference sequence). Termini included, the CDR3 measures 8 amino acids. CDR3 protein: CASSYQGV.